This T cell receptor beta chain derives from a study of early T cells in non-severe SARS-CoV-2 infection. Across the study: Sequencing used unsorted whole-blood bulk RNA, so chains lack pairing. Study-wide points: VDJdb matching, biased toward anti-spike CD8 responses, missed private and CD4 specificities.

This clonotype has at least ten counts. The antigen remains undetermined. Individually, cDNA molecules had unique molecular identifiers attached to them. TCRdb re-derived calls from the 5' RACE reads in MiXCR, one entry per CDR3 protein. The sample yields 65,000 to 80,000 distinct CDR3 sequences, about 11% seen once. This TCR was recovered from an adult who was a healthcare worker with PCR-confirmed SARS-CoV-2 infection or an uninfected control (not recorded which). The sample comprised whole blood.

CDR3 coding DNA: TGCGCCAGCGAGCCCGGCACAGGGGACCGGTCCCTCCACTTT. Its translation is CASEPGTGDRSLHF. This rearrangement joins TRBV4-1 to TRBJ1-6; 7 bases match TRBD1. Unmatched junction bases numbered 15, after V lost 8 bases and J lost 14 bases. The CDR3 covers 14 residues. Germline CDR1 and CDR2: MGHRA and YSYEKL.